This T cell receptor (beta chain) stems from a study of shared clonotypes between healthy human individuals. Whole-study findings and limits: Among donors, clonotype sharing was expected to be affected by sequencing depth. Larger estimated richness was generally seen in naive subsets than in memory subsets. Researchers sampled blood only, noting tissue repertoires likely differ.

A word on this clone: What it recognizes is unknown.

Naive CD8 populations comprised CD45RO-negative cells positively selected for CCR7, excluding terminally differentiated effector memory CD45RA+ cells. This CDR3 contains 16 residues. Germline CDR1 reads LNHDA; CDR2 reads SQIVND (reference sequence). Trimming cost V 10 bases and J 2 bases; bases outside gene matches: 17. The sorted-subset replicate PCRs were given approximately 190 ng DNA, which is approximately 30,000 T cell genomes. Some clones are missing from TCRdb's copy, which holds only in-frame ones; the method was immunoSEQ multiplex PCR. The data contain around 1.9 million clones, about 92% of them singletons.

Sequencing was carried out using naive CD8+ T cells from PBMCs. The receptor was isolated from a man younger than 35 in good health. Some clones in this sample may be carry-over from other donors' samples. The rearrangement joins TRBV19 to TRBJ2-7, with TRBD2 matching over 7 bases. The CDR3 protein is CATSGGWPALTYEQYF. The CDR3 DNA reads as TGTGCCACCTCGGGGGGTTGGCCAGCCCTAACCTACGAGCAGTACTTC.